This T cell receptor (beta chain) was captured by sequencing in a study of Tregs in tolerant kidney transplant recipients. The method was immunoSEQ multiplex PCR; TCRdb's version includes in-frame clones alone and lacks a portion of them. The sample lists about 78,000 clones, approximately 90% occurring once. The V and J ends lost 7 bases and 4 bases, in that order; junction bases with no gene match: 10. CDR1 and CDR2 from the germline V gene are GTSNPN and SVGIG (reference sequence). CDR3 length: 13 amino acids. This clonotype originated in a human donor who received a combined kidney and bone marrow transplant. The chain employs TRBV30 and TRBJ2-7, with TRBD1 identical over 7 bases. The sequences come from Tregs from blood, collected before the transplant. CDR3 in amino acids: CAYDRTGPYEQYF. CDR3 in DNA: TGTGCCTATGACAGGACAGGCCCTTACGAGCAGTACTTC.